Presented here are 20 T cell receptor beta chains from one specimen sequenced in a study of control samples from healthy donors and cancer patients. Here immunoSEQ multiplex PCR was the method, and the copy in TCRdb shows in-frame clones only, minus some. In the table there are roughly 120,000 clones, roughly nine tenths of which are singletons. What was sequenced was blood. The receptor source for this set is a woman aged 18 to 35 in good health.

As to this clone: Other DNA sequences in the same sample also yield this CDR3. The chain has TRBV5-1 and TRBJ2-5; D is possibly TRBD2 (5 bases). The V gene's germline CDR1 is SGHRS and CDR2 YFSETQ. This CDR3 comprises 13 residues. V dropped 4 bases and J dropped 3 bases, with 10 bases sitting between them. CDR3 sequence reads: CASSPPGKETQYF. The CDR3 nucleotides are TGCGCCAGCAGCCCGCCGGGGAAAGAGACCCAGTACTTC.

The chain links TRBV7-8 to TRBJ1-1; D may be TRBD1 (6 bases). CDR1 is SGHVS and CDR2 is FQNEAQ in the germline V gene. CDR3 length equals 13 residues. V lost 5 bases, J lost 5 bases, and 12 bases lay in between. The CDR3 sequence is CASSRQARTEAFF. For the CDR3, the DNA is TGTGCCAGCAGCCGACAGGCCAGGACTGAAGCTTTCTTT.

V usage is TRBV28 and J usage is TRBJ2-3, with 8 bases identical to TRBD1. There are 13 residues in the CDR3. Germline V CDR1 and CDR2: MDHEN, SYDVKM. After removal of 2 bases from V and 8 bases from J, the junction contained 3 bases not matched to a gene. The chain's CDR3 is CASSLAQGGTQYF. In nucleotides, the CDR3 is TGTGCCAGCAGTTTAGCACAGGGGGGTACGCAGTATTTT.

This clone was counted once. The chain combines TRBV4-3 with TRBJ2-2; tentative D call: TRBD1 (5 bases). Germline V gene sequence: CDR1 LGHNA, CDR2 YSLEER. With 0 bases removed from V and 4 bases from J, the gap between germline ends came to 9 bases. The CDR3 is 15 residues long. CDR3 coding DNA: TGCGCCAGCAGCCAAGAAGGGGCCAGCACCGGGGAGCTGTTTTTT. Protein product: CASSQEGASTGELFF.

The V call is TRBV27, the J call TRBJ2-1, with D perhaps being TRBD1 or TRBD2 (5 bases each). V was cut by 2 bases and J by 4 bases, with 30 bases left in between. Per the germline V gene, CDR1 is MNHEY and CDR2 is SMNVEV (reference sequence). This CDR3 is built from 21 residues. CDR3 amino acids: CASSLGGPISLPAEDYNEQFF. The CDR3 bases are TGTGCCAGCAGTTTAGGGGGACCAATCTCCCTCCCGGCTGAGGATTACAATGAGCAGTTCTTC.

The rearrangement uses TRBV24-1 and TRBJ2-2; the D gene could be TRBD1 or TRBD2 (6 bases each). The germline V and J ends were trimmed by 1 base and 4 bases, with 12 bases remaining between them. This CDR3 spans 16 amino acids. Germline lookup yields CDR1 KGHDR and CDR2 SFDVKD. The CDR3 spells CATSDFSGGLTGELFF. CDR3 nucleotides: TGTGCCACCAGTGATTTTTCCGGGGGCCTCACCGGGGAGCTGTTTTTT.

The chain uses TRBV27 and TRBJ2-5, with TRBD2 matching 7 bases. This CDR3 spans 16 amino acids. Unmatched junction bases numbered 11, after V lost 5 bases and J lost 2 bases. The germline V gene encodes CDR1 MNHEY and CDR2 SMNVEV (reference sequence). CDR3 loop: CASSANAGAGQETQYF. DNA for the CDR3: TGTGCCAGCAGTGCAAACGCGGGAGCGGGTCAAGAGACCCAGTACTTC.

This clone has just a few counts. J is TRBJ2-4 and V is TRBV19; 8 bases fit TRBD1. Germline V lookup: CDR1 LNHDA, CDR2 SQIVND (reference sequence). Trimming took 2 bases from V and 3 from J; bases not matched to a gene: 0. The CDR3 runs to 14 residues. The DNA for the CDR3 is TGTGCCAGTAGTATAACAGGGGGCAAAAACATTCAGTACTTC. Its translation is CASSITGGKNIQYF.

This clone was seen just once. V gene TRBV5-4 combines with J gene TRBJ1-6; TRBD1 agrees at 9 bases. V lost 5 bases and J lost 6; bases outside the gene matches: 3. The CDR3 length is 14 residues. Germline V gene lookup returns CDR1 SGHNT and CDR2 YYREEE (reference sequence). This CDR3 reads CASRSTGGNSPLHF. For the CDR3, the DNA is TGTGCCAGCAGATCGACAGGGGGTAATTCACCCCTCCACTTT.

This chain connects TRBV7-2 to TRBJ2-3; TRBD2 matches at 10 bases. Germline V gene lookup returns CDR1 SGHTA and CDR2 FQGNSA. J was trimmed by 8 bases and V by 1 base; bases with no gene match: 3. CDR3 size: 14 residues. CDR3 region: CASSLERTSGTQYF. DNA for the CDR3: TGTGCCAGCAGCTTAGAGAGGACTAGCGGTACGCAGTATTTT.

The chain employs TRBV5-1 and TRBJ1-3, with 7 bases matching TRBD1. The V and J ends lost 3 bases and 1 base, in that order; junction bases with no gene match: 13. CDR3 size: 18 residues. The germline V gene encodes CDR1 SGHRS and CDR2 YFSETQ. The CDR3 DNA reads TGCGCCAGCAGCTCGGACGGGACAGTCTCATTGTCTGGAAACACCATATATTTT. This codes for CASSSDGTVSLSGNTIYF.

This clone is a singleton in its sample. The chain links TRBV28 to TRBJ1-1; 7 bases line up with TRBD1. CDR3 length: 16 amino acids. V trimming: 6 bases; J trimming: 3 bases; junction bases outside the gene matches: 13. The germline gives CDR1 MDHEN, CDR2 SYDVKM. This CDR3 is CASRDSGGLGHTEAFF. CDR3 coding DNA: TGTGCCAGCAGAGACTCAGGGGGACTAGGGCACACTGAAGCTTTCTTT. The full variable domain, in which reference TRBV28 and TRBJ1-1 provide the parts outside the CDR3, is DVKVTQSSRYLVKRTGEKVFLECVQDMDHENMFWYRQDPGLGLRLIYFSYDVKMKEKGDIPEGYSVSREKKERFSLILESASTNQTSMYLCASRDSGGLGHTEAFFGQGTRLTVV.

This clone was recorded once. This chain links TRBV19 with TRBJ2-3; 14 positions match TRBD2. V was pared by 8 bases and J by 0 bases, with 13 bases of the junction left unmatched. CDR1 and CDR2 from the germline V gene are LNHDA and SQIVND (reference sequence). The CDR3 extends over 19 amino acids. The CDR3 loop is CASSPGLAGERWSTDTQYF. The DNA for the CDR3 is TGTGCCAGTTCCCCGGGACTAGCGGGGGAAAGGTGGAGCACAGATACGCAGTATTTT.

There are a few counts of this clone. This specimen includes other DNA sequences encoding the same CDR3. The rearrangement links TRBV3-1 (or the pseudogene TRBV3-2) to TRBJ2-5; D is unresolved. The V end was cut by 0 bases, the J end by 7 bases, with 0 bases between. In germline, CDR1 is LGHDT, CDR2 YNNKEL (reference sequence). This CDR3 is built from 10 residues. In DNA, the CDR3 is TGTGCCAGCAGCCAAGAGACCCAGTACTTC. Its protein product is CASSQETQYF.

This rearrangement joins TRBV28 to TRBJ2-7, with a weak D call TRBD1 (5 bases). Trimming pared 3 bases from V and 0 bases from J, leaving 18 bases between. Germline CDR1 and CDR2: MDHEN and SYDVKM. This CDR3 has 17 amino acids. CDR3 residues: CASSLGSVGPSSYEQYF. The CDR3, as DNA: TGTGCCAGCAGTTTGGGGTCGGTGGGGCCTAGCTCCTACGAGCAGTACTTC.

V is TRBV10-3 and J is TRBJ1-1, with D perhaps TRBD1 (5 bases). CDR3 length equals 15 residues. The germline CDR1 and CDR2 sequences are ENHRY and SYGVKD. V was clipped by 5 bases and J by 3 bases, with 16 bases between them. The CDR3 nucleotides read TGTGCCATCAGTAATCCAGGGTCTGGACACACTGAAGCTTTCTTT. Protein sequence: CAISNPGSGHTEAFF.

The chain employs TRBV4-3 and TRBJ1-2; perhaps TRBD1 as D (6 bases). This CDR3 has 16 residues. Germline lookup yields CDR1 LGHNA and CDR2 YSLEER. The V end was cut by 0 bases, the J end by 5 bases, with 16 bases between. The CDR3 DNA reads TGCGCCAGCAGCCAAGAGCGGGAGGGGGAGGGGTATGGCTACACCTTC. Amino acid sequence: CASSQEREGEGYGYTF.

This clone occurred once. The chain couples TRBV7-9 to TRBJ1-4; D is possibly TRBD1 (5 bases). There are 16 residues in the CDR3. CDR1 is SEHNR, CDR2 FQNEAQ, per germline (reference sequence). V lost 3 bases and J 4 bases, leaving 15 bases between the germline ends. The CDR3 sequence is CASSLGQGGGNEKLFF. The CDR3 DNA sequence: TGTGCCAGCAGCTTGGGGCAGGGTGGTGGTAATGAAAAACTGTTTTTT.

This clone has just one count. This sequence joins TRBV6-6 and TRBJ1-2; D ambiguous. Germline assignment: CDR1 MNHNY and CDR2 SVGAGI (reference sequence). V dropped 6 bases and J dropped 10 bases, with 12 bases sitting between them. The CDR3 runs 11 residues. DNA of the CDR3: TGTGCCAGCAGCTCCTCTTTTCACTACACCTTC. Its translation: CASSSSFHYTF.

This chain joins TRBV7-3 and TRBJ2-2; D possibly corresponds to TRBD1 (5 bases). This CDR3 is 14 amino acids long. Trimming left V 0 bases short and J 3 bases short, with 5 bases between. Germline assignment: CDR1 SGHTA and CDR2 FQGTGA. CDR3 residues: CASSLTGDTGELFF. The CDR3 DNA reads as TGTGCCAGCAGCTTAACAGGGGACACCGGGGAGCTGTTTTTT.